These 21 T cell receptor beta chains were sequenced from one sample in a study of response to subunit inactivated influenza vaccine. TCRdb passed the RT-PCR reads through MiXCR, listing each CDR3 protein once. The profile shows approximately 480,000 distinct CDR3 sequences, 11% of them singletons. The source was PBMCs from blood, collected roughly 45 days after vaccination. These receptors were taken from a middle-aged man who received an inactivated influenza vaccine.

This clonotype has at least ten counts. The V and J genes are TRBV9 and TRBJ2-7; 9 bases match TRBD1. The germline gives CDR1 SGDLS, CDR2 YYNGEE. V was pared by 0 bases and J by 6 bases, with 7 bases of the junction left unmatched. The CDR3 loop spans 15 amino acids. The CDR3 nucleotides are TGTGCCAGCAGCGTAGTTGGGACAGGGTACGGCGAGCAGTACTTC. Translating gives CASSVVGTGYGEQYF.

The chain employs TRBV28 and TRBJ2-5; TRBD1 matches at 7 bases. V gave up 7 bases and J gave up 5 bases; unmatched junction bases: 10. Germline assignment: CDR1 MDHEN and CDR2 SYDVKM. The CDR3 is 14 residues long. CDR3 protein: CASISGTARETQYF. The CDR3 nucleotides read TGTGCCAGCATTTCCGGGACAGCGAGGGAGACCCAGTACTTC.

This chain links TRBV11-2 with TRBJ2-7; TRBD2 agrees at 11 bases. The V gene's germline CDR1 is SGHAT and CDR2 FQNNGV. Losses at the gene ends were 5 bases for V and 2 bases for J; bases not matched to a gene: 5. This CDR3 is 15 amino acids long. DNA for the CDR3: TGTGCCAGCAGCCACCTAGCGGGGGGCCCCTACGAGCAGTACTTC. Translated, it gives CASSHLAGGPYEQYF.

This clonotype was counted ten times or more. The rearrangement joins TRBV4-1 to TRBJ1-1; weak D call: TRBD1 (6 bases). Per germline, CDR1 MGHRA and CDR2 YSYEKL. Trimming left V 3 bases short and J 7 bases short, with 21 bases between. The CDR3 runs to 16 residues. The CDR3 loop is CASSQINRDNHVEAFF. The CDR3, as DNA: TGCGCCAGCAGCCAGATTAACCGGGACAACCATGTTGAAGCTTTCTTT.

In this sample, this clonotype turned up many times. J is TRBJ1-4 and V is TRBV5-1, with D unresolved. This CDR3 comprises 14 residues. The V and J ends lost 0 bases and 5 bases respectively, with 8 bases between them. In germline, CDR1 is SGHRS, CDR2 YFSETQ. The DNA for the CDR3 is TGCGCCAGCAGCTTGGATCAACCAAATGAAAAACTGTTTTTT. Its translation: CASSLDQPNEKLFF. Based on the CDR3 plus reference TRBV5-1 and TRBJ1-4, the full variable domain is KAGVTQTPRYLIKTRGQQVTLSCSPISGHRSVSWYQQTPGQGLQFLFEYFSETQRNKGNFPGRFSGRQFSNSRSEMNVSTLELGDSALYLCASSLDQPNEKLFFGSGTQLSVL.

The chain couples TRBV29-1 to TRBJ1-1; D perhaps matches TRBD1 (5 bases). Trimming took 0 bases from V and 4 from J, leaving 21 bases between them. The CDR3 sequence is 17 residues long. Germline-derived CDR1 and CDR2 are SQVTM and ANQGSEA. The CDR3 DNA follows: TGCAGCGTTGAAGATCCTTTGGGGGTCACGGGGTTCACTGAAGCTTTCTTT. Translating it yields CSVEDPLGVTGFTEAFF.

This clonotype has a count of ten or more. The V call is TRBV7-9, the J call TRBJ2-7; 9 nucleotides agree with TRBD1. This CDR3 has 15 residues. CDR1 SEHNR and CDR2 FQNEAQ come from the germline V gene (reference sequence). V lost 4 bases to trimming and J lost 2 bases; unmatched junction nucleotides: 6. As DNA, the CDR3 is TGTGCCAGCAGCTCGTGGACAGGGGACCCCTACGAGCAGTACTTC. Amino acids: CASSSWTGDPYEQYF.

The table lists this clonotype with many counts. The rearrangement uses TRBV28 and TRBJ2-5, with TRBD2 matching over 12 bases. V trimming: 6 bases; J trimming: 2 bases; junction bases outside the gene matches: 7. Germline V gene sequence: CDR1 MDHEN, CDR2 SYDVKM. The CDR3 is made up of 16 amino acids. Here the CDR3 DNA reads TGTGCCAGCAGCCCAACGGGACTAGCGGGTCAAGAGACCCAGTACTTC. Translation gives CASSPTGLAGQETQYF.

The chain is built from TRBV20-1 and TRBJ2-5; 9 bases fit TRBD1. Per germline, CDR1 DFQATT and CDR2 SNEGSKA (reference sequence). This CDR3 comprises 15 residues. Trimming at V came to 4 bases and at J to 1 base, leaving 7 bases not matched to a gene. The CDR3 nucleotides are TGCAGTGCTAACAGGGGGCTCGAGATCCAAGAGACCCAGTACTTC. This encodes CSANRGLEIQETQYF.

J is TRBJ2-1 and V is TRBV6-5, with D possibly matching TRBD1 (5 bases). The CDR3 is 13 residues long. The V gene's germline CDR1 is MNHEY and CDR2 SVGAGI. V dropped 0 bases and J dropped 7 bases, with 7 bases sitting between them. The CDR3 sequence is CASSYSDKNEQFF. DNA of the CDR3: TGTGCCAGCAGTTACTCGGACAAGAATGAGCAGTTCTTC.

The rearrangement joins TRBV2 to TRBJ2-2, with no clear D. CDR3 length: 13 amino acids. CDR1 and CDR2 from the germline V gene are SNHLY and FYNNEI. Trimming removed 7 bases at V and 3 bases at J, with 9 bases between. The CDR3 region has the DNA TGTGCCAGCACAATAGGGTACACCGGGGAGCTGTTTTTT. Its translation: CASTIGYTGELFF.

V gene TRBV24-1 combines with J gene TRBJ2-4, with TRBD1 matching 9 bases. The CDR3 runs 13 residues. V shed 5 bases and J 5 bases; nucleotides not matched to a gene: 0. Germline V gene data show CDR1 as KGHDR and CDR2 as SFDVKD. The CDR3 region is CATSGQGENIQYF. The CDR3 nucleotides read TGTGCCACCAGTGGACAGGGGGAAAACATTCAGTACTTC.

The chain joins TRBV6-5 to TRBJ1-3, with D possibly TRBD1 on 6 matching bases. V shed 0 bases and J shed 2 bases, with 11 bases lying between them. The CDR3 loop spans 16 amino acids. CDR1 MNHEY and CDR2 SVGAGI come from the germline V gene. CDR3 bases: TGTGCCAGCAGTTACTCCCCGGGGGCGGCTGGAAACACCATATATTTT. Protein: CASSYSPGAAGNTIYF.

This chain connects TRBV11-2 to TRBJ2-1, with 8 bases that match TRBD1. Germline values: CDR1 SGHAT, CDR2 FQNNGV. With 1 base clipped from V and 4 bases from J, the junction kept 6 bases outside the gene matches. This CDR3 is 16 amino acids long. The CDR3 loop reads CASSLVLGQVYNEQFF. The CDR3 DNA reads TGTGCCAGCAGCTTAGTTTTGGGACAGGTATACAATGAGCAGTTCTTC.

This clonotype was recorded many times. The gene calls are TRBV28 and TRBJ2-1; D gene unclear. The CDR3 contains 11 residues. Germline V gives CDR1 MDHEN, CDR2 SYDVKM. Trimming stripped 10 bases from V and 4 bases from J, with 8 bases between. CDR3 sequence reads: CATSPYNEQFF. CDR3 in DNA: TGTGCCACCTCCCCTTACAATGAGCAGTTCTTC.

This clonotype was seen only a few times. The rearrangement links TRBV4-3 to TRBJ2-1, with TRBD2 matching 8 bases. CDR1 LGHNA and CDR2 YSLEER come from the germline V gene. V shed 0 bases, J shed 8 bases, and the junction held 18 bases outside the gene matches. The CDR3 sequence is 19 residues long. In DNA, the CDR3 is TGCGCCAGCAGCCAAGATACAGTAGTGGGACTAGGGATGTCCGATGAGCAGTTCTTC. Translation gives CASSQDTVVGLGMSDEQFF.

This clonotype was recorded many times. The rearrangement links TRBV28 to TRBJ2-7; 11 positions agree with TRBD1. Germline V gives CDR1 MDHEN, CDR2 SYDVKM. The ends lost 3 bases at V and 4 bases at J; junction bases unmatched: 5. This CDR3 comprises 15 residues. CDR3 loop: CASSFGTGGWYEQYF. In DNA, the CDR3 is TGTGCCAGCAGTTTCGGGACAGGGGGATGGTACGAGCAGTACTTC.

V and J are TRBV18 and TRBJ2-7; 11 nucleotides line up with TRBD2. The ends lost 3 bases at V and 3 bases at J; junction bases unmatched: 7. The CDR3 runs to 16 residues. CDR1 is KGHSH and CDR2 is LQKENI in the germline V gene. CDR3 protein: CASSPPGLADHYEQYF. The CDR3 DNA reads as TGTGCCAGCTCACCTCCGGGACTAGCGGACCACTACGAGCAGTACTTC.

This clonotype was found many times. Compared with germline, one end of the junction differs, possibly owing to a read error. Here the CDR3 reads CASSLSSGGDKRHF. CDR3 coding DNA: TGCGCCAGCAGCTTATCTTCAGGGGGCGATAAAAGGCACTTC. The gene calls are TRBV5-1 and TRBJ2-7, with TRBD1 matching 8 bases. This CDR3 has 14 residues. Per germline, CDR1 SGHRS and CDR2 YFSETQ.

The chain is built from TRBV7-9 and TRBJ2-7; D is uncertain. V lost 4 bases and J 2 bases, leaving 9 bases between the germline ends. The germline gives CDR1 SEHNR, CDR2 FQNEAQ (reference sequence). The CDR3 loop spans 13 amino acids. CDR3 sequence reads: CASSSFTTYEQYF. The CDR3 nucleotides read TGTGCCAGCAGCTCGTTTACCACCTACGAGCAGTACTTC.

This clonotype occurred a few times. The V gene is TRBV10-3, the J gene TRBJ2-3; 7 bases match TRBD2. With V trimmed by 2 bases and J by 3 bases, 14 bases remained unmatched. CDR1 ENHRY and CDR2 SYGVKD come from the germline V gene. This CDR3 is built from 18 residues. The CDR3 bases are TGTGCCATCAGTGAGCGAGCCGCCTTGCGGGAGTTGACAGATACGCAGTATTTT. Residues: CAISERAALRELTDTQYF.